This T cell receptor (beta chain) was sequenced for a study of T cell changes during pregnancy in multiple sclerosis. Generated by immunoSEQ multiplex PCR, the TCRdb table keeps only in-frame clones and is missing some. Of 55,000 to 65,000 clones in the sample, roughly 94% were seen once. CDR3 length: 18 residues. CDR1 is SEHNR and CDR2 is FQNEAQ in the germline V gene (reference sequence). After removal of 1 base from V and 0 bases from J, the junction contained 6 bases not matched to a gene. The source of this sequence is a female donor with multiple sclerosis, enrolled in a pregnancy study. This specimen was CD8+ T cells from peripheral blood mononuclear cells, taken in the third trimester of pregnancy. This chain joins TRBV7-9 and TRBJ2-6; 7 bases are shared with TRBD1. CDR3 amino acids: CASSLVGQTFSGANVLTF. CDR3 DNA sequence: TGTGCCAGCAGCTTAGTGGGACAGACCTTCTCTGGGGCCAACGTCCTGACTTTC. The variable domain in full, completed from reference TRBV7-9 and TRBJ2-6, reads DTGVSQNPRHKITKRGQNVTFRCDPISEHNRLYWYRQTLGQGPEFLTYFQNEAQLEKSRLLSDRFSAERPKGSFSTLEIQRTEQGDSAMYLCASSLVGQTFSGANVLTFGAGSRLTVL.